The 27 T cell receptor beta chains below were found in one sample sequenced in a study of cytomegalovirus exposure and HLA in healthy donors. PCR employed 60 Vbeta and 13 Jbeta primers. Some clones are missing from TCRdb's copy, which holds only in-frame ones; the method was immunoSEQ multiplex PCR. The sample lists 180,000 or so clones, about 75% occurring once. Input material: PBMCs. The receptors come from a man aged 50 to 60 in good health and CMV-seropositive.

The J gene is TRBJ1-5, the V gene TRBV6-1; D perhaps matches TRBD1 (6 bases). The germline V gene encodes CDR1 MNHNS and CDR2 SASEGT. V was clipped by 4 bases and J by 1 base, with 14 bases between them. The CDR3 consists of 16 residues. CDR3 amino acids: CASSAGTSVSNQPQHF. In DNA, the CDR3 is TGTGCCAGCAGTGCGGGGACATCGGTGAGCAATCAGCCCCAGCATTTT.

The rearrangement uses TRBV11-3 and TRBJ2-2, with unresolved D. CDR1 is SGHNT and CDR2 is YENEEA in the germline V gene. V was cut by 1 base and J by 5 bases, with 8 bases left in between. The CDR3 runs to 14 residues. CDR3 protein: CASSLGSGTGELFF. CDR3 in DNA: TGTGCCAGCAGCTTAGGATCCGGGACCGGGGAGCTGTTTTTT.

V usage is TRBV5-6 and J usage is TRBJ1-2; D unclear. This CDR3 is 13 amino acids long. From germline, CDR1 is SGHDT and CDR2 YYEEEE. V was cut by 3 bases and J by 4 bases, with 10 bases left in between. CDR3 sequence reads: CASSSVSTYGYTF. DNA of the CDR3: TGTGCCAGCAGCTCGGTTTCAACCTATGGCTACACCTTC.

A note on this clone: The junction differs from germline at one of its ends, possibly a read error. J is TRBJ1-5 and V is TRBV19, with 7 positions matching TRBD1. This CDR3 contains 15 residues. CDR1 is LNHDA and CDR2 is SQIVND in the germline V gene (reference sequence). The CDR3 DNA is TGTGCCAGTAGTATCCTTCGGGACAGCAATCAGCTCCAGCATTTT. Its protein is CASSILRDSNQLQHF.

The rearrangement uses TRBV5-4 and TRBJ2-5; 12 bases agree with TRBD2. V was clipped by 5 bases and J by 1 base; unmatched bases: 3. Germline V gives CDR1 SGHNT, CDR2 YYREEE (reference sequence). This CDR3 is built from 15 residues. The CDR3: CASSSGLAGQETQYF. Here the CDR3 DNA reads TGTGCCAGCAGTTCGGGACTAGCGGGCCAAGAGACCCAGTACTTC.

This clone was picked up one time. This CDR3 reads CASSFTTGTSTDTQYF. The CDR3 nucleotides read TGTGCCAGCAGCTTTACGACAGGGACTAGCACAGATACGCAGTATTTT. The V call is TRBV5-5, the J call TRBJ2-3, with D perhaps matching TRBD1 (7 bases). This CDR3 is 16 amino acids long. Germline CDR1 and CDR2: SGHKS and YYEKEE (reference sequence). V was clipped by 2 bases and J by 0 bases, with 13 bases between them.

This clone appeared a single time. The V and J genes are TRBV6-5 and TRBJ1-4; D possibly corresponds to TRBD1 (5 bases). With 9 bases removed from V and 8 bases from J, the gap between germline ends came to 16 bases. This CDR3 spans 13 amino acids. Germline loops: CDR1 MNHEY, CDR2 SVGAGI. The CDR3 region is CASRDSRMEKLFF. CDR3 DNA sequence: TGTGCCAGTCGGGACTCTCGTATGGAAAAACTGTTTTTT.

The gene calls are TRBV6-5 and TRBJ1-2; D possibly corresponds to TRBD1 (6 bases). The CDR3 consists of 14 residues. The ends were cut back, 5 bases at V and 4 bases at J, with 14 bases in the middle. The V gene's germline CDR1 is MNHEY and CDR2 SVGAGI. Here the CDR3 DNA reads TGTGCCAGCAGTGAAACTCACAGGGCCTATGGCTACACCTTC. This codes for CASSETHRAYGYTF.

This sequence joins TRBV5-1 and TRBJ2-7, with a tentative D call TRBD1 (6 bases). Germline V gene sequence: CDR1 SGHRS, CDR2 YFSETQ. The CDR3 runs to 15 residues. V was pared by 1 base and J by 4 bases, with 15 bases between. The CDR3 spells CASSLRAGVGYEQYF. Written as DNA, the CDR3 is TGCGCCAGCAGCTTGCGGGCAGGGGTAGGATACGAGCAGTACTTC.

This clone has just one count. The genes are TRBV7-8 and TRBJ2-5; 7 bases match TRBD2. CDR1 is SGHVS, CDR2 FQNEAQ, per germline. V shed 4 bases and J 1 base; nucleotides not matched to a gene: 3. The CDR3 runs to 14 residues. CDR3 DNA sequence: TGTGCCAGCAGCTGGGAGGGGCCCCAAGAGACCCAGTACTTC. Translating it yields CASSWEGPQETQYF. Based on the CDR3 plus reference TRBV7-8 and TRBJ2-5, the full variable domain is GAGVSQSPRYKVAKRGQDVALRCDPISGHVSLFWYQQALGQGPEFLTYFQNEAQLDKSGLPSDRFFAERPEGSVSTLKIQRTQQEDSAVYLCASSWEGPQETQYFGPGTRLLVL.

The chain is built from TRBV25-1 and TRBJ2-2; perhaps TRBD1 as D (6 bases). CDR3 size: 14 residues. From germline, CDR1 is MGHDK and CDR2 SYGVNS. With 6 bases removed from V and 4 bases from J, the gap between germline ends came to 12 bases. CDR3 sequence: CASRETGTTGELFF. CDR3 in DNA: TGTGCCAGCAGAGAGACAGGAACCACCGGGGAGCTGTTTTTT.

The chain joins TRBV10-3 to TRBJ2-2; D not resolved. The CDR3 runs to 14 residues. The ends were cut back, 3 bases at V and 1 base at J, with 6 bases in the middle. The germline gives CDR1 ENHRY, CDR2 SYGVKD. CDR3 residues: CAISEVGNTGELFF. The CDR3 region has the DNA TGTGCCATCAGTGAAGTCGGGAACACCGGGGAGCTGTTTTTT.

The chain links TRBV7-9 to TRBJ1-4; no clear D. CDR3 length: 16 amino acids. Deletions cut 4 bases from V and 0 bases from J, with 12 bases between. CDR1 and CDR2 from the germline V gene are SEHNR and FQNEAQ (reference sequence). The CDR3 region is CASSSTNRATNEKLFF. DNA for the CDR3: TGTGCCAGCAGCTCCACCAACCGGGCAACTAATGAAAAACTGTTTTTT.

The genes are TRBV28 and TRBJ2-7; TRBD2 aligns across 7 bases. V lost 4 bases to trimming and J lost 0 bases; unmatched junction nucleotides: 6. CDR1 MDHEN and CDR2 SYDVKM come from the germline V gene. The CDR3 is 15 residues long. The CDR3 DNA sequence: TGTGCCAGCAGTTCGGGGGGAAAACGCTCCTACGAGCAGTACTTC. Translation: CASSSGGKRSYEQYF.

The chain recombines TRBV10-1 with TRBJ2-2, with 10 bases matching TRBD2. The CDR3 extends over 19 amino acids. CDR1 and CDR2 from the germline V gene are WNHNN and SYGVQD (reference sequence). With 2 bases clipped from V and 4 bases from J, the junction kept 13 bases outside the gene matches. In nucleotides, the CDR3 is TGCGCCAGCAGTGAGAACGTAGTAGCGGGGGGCCGCAGCACCGGGGAGCTGTTTTTT. This sequence encodes CASSENVVAGGRSTGELFF.

CDR3 amino acids: CASSLRTGGKGEAFF. The CDR3 nucleotides read TGTGCCAGCAGCCTAAGGACAGGGGGGAAGGGTGAAGCTTTCTTT. The chain uses TRBV11-2 and TRBJ1-1; 10 bases line up with TRBD1. Germline V gene data show CDR1 as SGHAT and CDR2 as FQNNGV. V lost 5 bases, J lost 7 bases, and 10 bases stayed unmatched. The CDR3 runs to 15 residues.

This chain joins TRBV5-1 and TRBJ2-1; possible D gene TRBD1, 5 bases. Germline CDR1 is SGHRS and CDR2 is YFSETQ. The V gene lost 0 bases and the J gene lost 2 bases, with 9 bases spanning the gap. The CDR3 is 15 residues long. Written as DNA, the CDR3 is TGCGCCAGCAGCTTGGGGCAGGGAACCTACAATGAGCAGTTCTTC. It translates to CASSLGQGTYNEQFF.

This rearrangement joins TRBV7-2 to TRBJ2-7; 9 nucleotides agree with TRBD2. The V gene's germline CDR1 is SGHTA and CDR2 FQGNSA. The CDR3 extends over 16 amino acids. Losses at the gene ends were 1 base for V and 4 bases for J; bases not matched to a gene: 8. The CDR3 nucleotides are TGTGCCAGCAGCTTAGGCCCCAGCGGGGGGCAATACGAGCAGTACTTC. This gives the protein CASSLGPSGGQYEQYF.

Here the CDR3 DNA reads TGTGCCAGCAGCTTCCTAGCGGGGGGCTCCTACGAGCAGTACTTC. Its protein product is CASSFLAGGSYEQYF. This sequence joins TRBV7-2 and TRBJ2-7; 11 bases agree with TRBD2. This CDR3 has 15 residues. Germline V gene sequence: CDR1 SGHTA, CDR2 FQGNSA. Trimming removed 3 bases from V and 0 bases from J; junction bases left unmatched: 1.

This chain uses TRBV19 with TRBJ2-3; 7 positions agree with TRBD2. Germline CDR1 and CDR2: LNHDA and SQIVND (reference sequence). The length of the CDR3 is 16 residues. Trimming removed 5 bases from V and 2 bases from J; junction bases left unmatched: 10. The CDR3 region is CASSPRTSWSTDTQYF. CDR3 DNA sequence: TGTGCCAGTAGTCCACGGACTAGTTGGTCCACAGATACGCAGTATTTT.

This clone was counted only a few times. V gene TRBV28 combines with J gene TRBJ1-1; 7 bases map to TRBD1. With 5 bases clipped from V and 7 bases from J, the junction kept 4 bases outside the gene matches. CDR3 length: 12 amino acids. The germline gives CDR1 MDHEN, CDR2 SYDVKM. In DNA form, the CDR3 reads TGTGCCAGCAGTCAGGGACAGCTTGAAGCTTTCTTT. Its translation: CASSQGQLEAFF.

The chain carries TRBV2 and TRBJ2-2; no definite D call. The germline V gene has CDR1 SNHLY and CDR2 FYNNEI. V lost 6 bases and J 2 bases, leaving 13 bases between the germline ends. The CDR3 covers 15 residues. DNA of the CDR3: TGTGCCAGCAGGGCCGCAAGCGTTAACACCGGGGAGCTGTTTTTT. Protein product: CASRAASVNTGELFF.

The chain carries TRBV10-1 and TRBJ2-3; possibly TRBD1 for D (6 bases). The germline V gene encodes CDR1 WNHNN and CDR2 SYGVQD (reference sequence). Trimming stripped 2 bases from V and 2 bases from J, with 11 bases between. The CDR3 is made up of 15 amino acids. In DNA, the CDR3 is TGCGCCAGCAGTGAGAGAAGGGGGTCCACAGATACGCAGTATTTT. Protein sequence: CASSERRGSTDTQYF.

This chain joins TRBV7-2 and TRBJ2-7, with D uncertain. Germline V gene lookup returns CDR1 SGHTA and CDR2 FQGNSA. V gave up 3 bases and J gave up 2 bases, with 11 bases separating them. The CDR3 loop spans 14 amino acids. CDR3 sequence reads: CASSFRVETYEQYF. Written as DNA, the CDR3 is TGTGCCAGCAGCTTCCGAGTAGAGACCTACGAGCAGTACTTC. The full variable domain, rest sourced from reference TRBV7-2 and TRBJ2-7, is GAGVSQSPSNKVTEKGKDVELRCDPISGHTALYWYRQSLGQGLEFLIYFQGNSAPDKSGLPSDRFSAERTGGSVSTLTIQRTQQEDSAVYLCASSFRVETYEQYFGPGTRLTVT.

This clone has a handful of counts. The chain uses TRBV28 and TRBJ1-6, with D tentatively TRBD1 (6 bases). This CDR3 comprises 15 residues. The V end lost 2 bases, the J end lost 6 bases, and 11 bases lay between the germline ends. CDR1 is MDHEN and CDR2 is SYDVKM in the germline V gene. CDR3 protein: CASSLHTGSNSPLHF. CDR3 coding DNA: TGTGCCAGCAGTTTACACACAGGGTCTAATTCACCCCTCCACTTT.

The V gene is TRBV28, the J gene TRBJ2-7; 8 positions agree with TRBD1. Looked up from germline, CDR1 is MDHEN and CDR2 is SYDVKM. This CDR3 comprises 15 residues. J was trimmed by 3 bases and V by 6 bases; bases with no gene match: 10. The CDR3: CASRITGTGNYEQYF. CDR3 coding DNA: TGTGCCAGCAGAATTACCGGGACAGGTAACTACGAGCAGTACTTC.

The rearrangement uses TRBV19 and TRBJ1-5, with 10 bases identical to TRBD1. Trimming took 4 bases from V and 0 from J; bases not matched to a gene: 6. The CDR3 runs to 17 residues. The germline CDR1 and CDR2 sequences are LNHDA and SQIVND (reference sequence). In nucleotides, the CDR3 is TGTGCCAGTAGTACTCGGACAGGGGGTTATAGCAATCAGCCCCAGCATTTT. Its translation: CASSTRTGGYSNQPQHF.